This TCR beta chain was obtained from a study of technical replicates of blood from a handful of donors (dated by TCRdb to between 2016 and 2019). Of note for this clone: Its target antigen remains unknown. No base qualities exist here, and no much larger clone lies one base off it.

Library preparation used the immunoSEQ multiplex PCR assay. The immuneACCESS repertoire file appears here via TCRdb, limited to in-frame rearrangements. These files lack a portion of the clones; in checked studies, under half of the deficit traces to unresolved V genes, and the cause of the others is not known. The sample table records 66,000 or so clones; roughly 90% of these occur just once. The ten most abundant clones make up roughly 4.2% of the sample. Trimming takes 3 bases off V and 7 bases off J; junction bases not matched to a gene: 6. The germline V gene encodes CDR1 LNHDA and CDR2 SQIVND (reference sequence). The CDR3 goes from the cysteine to the phenylalanine over 15 residues. CDR3 DNA is the only sequence kept; it has 45 bases, read in frame from the first base.

The TCR sequence derives from a human donor in good health. Some clones in this sample may be carry-over from other donors' samples. The specimen sequenced was PBMCs. Recombination linked TRBV19 to TRBJ1-5, and 10 junctional nucleotides match TRBD1. Here the CDR3 is given as CASSMTGTGEQPQHF. The DNA sequence reads TGTGCCAGTAGTATGACCGGGACAGGGGAACAGCCCCAGCATTTT.